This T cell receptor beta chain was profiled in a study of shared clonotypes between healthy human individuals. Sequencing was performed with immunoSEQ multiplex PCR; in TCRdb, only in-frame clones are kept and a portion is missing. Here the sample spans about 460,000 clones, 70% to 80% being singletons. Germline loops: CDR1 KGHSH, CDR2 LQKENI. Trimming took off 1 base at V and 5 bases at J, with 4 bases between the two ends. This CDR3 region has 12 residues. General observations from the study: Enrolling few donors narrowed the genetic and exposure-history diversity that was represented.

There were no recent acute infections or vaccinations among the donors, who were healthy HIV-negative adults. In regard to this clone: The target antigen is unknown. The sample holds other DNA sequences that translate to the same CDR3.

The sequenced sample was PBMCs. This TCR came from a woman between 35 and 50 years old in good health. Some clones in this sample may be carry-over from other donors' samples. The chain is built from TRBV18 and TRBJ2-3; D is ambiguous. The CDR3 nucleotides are TGTGCCAGCTCACCACGTGAAGATACGCAGTATTTT. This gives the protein CASSPREDTQYF.